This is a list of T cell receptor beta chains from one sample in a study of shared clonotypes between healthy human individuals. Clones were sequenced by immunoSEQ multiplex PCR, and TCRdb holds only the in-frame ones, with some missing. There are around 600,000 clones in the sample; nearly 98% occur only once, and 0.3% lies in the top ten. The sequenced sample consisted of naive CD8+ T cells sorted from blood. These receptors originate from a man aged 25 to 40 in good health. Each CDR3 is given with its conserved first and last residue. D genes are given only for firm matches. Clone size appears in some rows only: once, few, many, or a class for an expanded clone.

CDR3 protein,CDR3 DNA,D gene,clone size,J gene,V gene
CASSQDRFSSGEQFF,TGTGCCAGCAGCCAAGACAGGTTTAGCTCGGGTGAGCAGTTCTTC,-,-,TRBJ2-1,TRBV4-2
CASSQSPSPSTDTQYF,TGTGCCAGCAGTCAATCCCCAAGCCCTAGCACAGATACGCAGTATTTT,-,-,TRBJ2-3,TRBV27
CASSPRTSGTYNEQFF,TGTGCCAGCAGCCCTAGGACTAGCGGGACGTATAATGAGCAGTTCTTC,TRBD2,-,TRBJ2-1,TRBV5-5
CASSATEAFF,TGTGCCAGCAGTGCGACTGAAGCTTTCTTT,-,-,TRBJ1-1,TRBV6-1
CASSVRVGGSSYNEQFF,TGTGCCAGCAGCGTCCGAGTAGGCGGGAGCTCCTACAATGAGCAGTTCTTC,TRBD2,-,TRBJ2-1,TRBV9
CASRLTSNRFANEQFF,TGTGCCAGCAGGCTTACTTCAAACAGGTTCGCCAATGAGCAGTTCTTC,-,-,TRBJ2-1,TRBV28
CASSLEQNEAFF,TGTGCCAGCAGCTTAGAACAGAATGAAGCTTTCTTT,-,-,TRBJ1-1,TRBV7-9
CASSFTWGYNEQFF,TGTGCCAGCAGTTTTACTTGGGGTTACAATGAGCAGTTCTTC,-,-,TRBJ2-1,TRBV28
CASSPGTGSNQPQHF,TGTGCCAGCTCACCAGGGACAGGGAGCAATCAGCCCCAGCATTTT,TRBD1,once,TRBJ1-5,TRBV18
CASSARQGPDTQYF,TGTGCCAGCAGCGCAAGACAGGGCCCAGATACGCAGTATTTT,TRBD1,-,TRBJ2-3,TRBV11-3
CAWSVLWGTEAFF,TGTGCCTGGAGTGTACTGTGGGGCACTGAAGCTTTCTTT,-,-,TRBJ1-1,TRBV30
CASSLWDGFYEQYF,TGTGCCAGCAGCTTATGGGATGGCTTCTACGAGCAGTACTTC,-,-,TRBJ2-7,TRBV7-9
CASSPNGMTAEQYF,TGCGCCAGCAGCCCAAACGGAATGACCGCCGAGCAGTACTTC,-,-,TRBJ2-7,TRBV5-1
CASKWSSGHNEQFF,TGTGCCAGTAAGTGGTCTAGCGGACACAATGAGCAGTTCTTC,TRBD2,-,TRBJ2-1,TRBV19
CSVVPTDPSTDTQYF,TGCAGCGTTGTCCCGACAGACCCTAGCACAGATACGCAGTATTTT,-,-,TRBJ2-3,TRBV29-1
CATQSSGANVLTF,TGTGCCACCCAGAGCTCTGGGGCCAACGTCCTGACTTTC,-,-,TRBJ2-6,TRBV18
CASSYSSGNTIYF,TGTGCCAGCAGTTACAGCTCTGGAAACACCATATATTTT,-,-,TRBJ1-3,TRBV6-5
CASSSGLFTGELFF,TGTGCCAGCAGTTCCGGACTATTCACCGGGGAGCTGTTTTTT,-,-,TRBJ2-2,TRBV28
CASSLSGTSGSYEQYF,TGCGCCAGCAGCTTGTCCGGGACTAGCGGATCCTACGAGCAGTACTTC,TRBD2,-,TRBJ2-7,TRBV5-1
CSSRGTEQFF,TGCAGTTCTAGGGGGACTGAGCAGTTCTTC,-,-,TRBJ2-1,TRBV20-1
CASSLAIGTGGNEETQYF,TGTGCCAGCAGCTTAGCTATTGGGACAGGGGGCAATGAAGAGACCCAGTACTTC,TRBD1,-,TRBJ2-5,TRBV11-2
CASSPSTDTQYF,TGTGCCAGCAGCCCTAGCACAGATACGCAGTATTTT,-,few,TRBJ2-3,TRBV7-9
CATSGRDIHEQYF,TGTGCCACCAGCGGCCGGGACATCCACGAGCAGTACTTC,-,-,TRBJ2-7,TRBV15
CASSLLPGQGAYEQYF,TGTGCCAGCAGCTTACTCCCGGGACAGGGGGCCTACGAGCAGTACTTC,TRBD1,-,TRBJ2-7,TRBV7-2
CASSTGPNEQFF,TGTGCCAGCAGTACGGGCCCCAATGAGCAGTTCTTC,-,-,TRBJ2-1,TRBV27
CSVVLAGYNEQFF,TGCAGCGTTGTACTAGCGGGGTACAATGAGCAGTTCTTC,TRBD2,-,TRBJ2-1,TRBV29-1
CASSDLTGTYGYTF,TGTGCCAGCAGTGACCTGACAGGGACCTATGGCTACACCTTC,TRBD1,-,TRBJ1-2,TRBV6-1
CSVQAGEYTQYF,TGCAGCGTCCAAGCCGGGGAGTATACGCAGTATTTT,-,-,TRBJ2-3,TRBV29-1
CAFDRGKQFF,TGTGCCTTCGACAGGGGAAAGCAGTTCTTC,TRBD1,-,TRBJ2-1,TRBV30
CASSPTGSIISGANVLTF,TGTGCCAGCTCCCCCACAGGGTCCATTATCTCTGGGGCCAACGTCCTGACTTTC,-,-,TRBJ2-6,TRBV6-4
CASSFGGMSQHF,TGTGCCAGCAGCTTCGGGGGAATGTCCCAGCATTTT,-,-,TRBJ1-5,TRBV13
CASSLLQTYEQYF,TGTGCCAGCAGTTTATTACAGACCTACGAGCAGTACTTC,-,-,TRBJ2-7,TRBV28
CASSQQVRSGELFF,TGCGCCAGCAGCCAACAAGTACGGAGCGGGGAGCTGTTTTTT,-,-,TRBJ2-2,TRBV4-1
CASSEGTNPYEQYF,TGTGCCAGCAGTGAAGGGACCAACCCCTACGAGCAGTACTTC,-,-,TRBJ2-7,TRBV6-1
CASSIGPGTSVFEQFF,TGTGCCAGTAGTATAGGGCCCGGGACTAGCGTATTCGAGCAGTTCTTC,TRBD2,-,TRBJ2-1,TRBV19
CASSTQGVRDNEQFF,TGTGCCAGCAGTACACAGGGGGTCCGGGACAATGAGCAGTTCTTC,TRBD1,-,TRBJ2-1,TRBV27
CASSGGQEQRAGELFF,TGTGCCAGCAGCGGGGGCCAGGAGCAAAGGGCCGGGGAGCTGTTTTTT,-,-,TRBJ2-2,TRBV9
CASSLDSANTGELFF,TGTGCCAGCAGTTTAGACAGCGCGAACACCGGGGAGCTGTTTTTT,-,-,TRBJ2-2,TRBV27
CATSRGQETFTDTQYF,TGTGCCACCAGCAGGGGACAGGAGACCTTCACAGATACGCAGTATTTT,TRBD1,once,TRBJ2-3,TRBV15
CSVLLRDRVTGELFF,TGCAGCGTTCTCCTCCGGGACAGGGTTACCGGGGAGCTGTTTTTT,TRBD1,-,TRBJ2-2,TRBV29-1
CAISDNNEQFF,TGTGCCATCAGTGACAACAATGAGCAGTTCTTC,-,-,TRBJ2-1,TRBV10-3
CASGGPDRDPEAFF,TGTGCCAGCGGGGGCCCGGACAGGGACCCTGAAGCTTTCTTT,TRBD1,-,TRBJ1-1,TRBV9
CASSDGTGRANYGYTF,TGTGCCAGCAGCGACGGGACAGGGAGAGCTAACTATGGCTACACCTTC,TRBD1,-,TRBJ1-2,TRBV7-9
CASSRDGVPDTQYF,TGTGCCAGCAGCCGGGATGGAGTTCCAGATACGCAGTATTTT,-,-,TRBJ2-3,TRBV13
CASSPPLRLAGGRIEQFF,TGTGCCAGCAGCCCACCGTTAAGGCTAGCGGGAGGCCGAATCGAGCAGTTCTTC,TRBD2,-,TRBJ2-1,TRBV7-8
CASSQLGDGGYEQYF,TGCGCCAGCAGCCAATTGGGGGACGGGGGCTACGAGCAGTACTTC,-,once,TRBJ2-7,TRBV4-1
CASSQPGEASWYNEQFF,TGCGCCAGCAGCCAACCCGGAGAAGCATCGTGGTACAATGAGCAGTTCTTC,-,-,TRBJ2-1,TRBV4-1
CASSLALGSEQYF,TGCGCCAGCAGCTTGGCCTTGGGAAGCGAGCAGTACTTC,-,-,TRBJ2-7,TRBV5-1
CASSPSGSSLYEQYF,TGTGCCAGCAGTCCGAGCGGGAGTTCCCTCTACGAGCAGTACTTC,TRBD2,-,TRBJ2-7,TRBV7-9
CSVTGGTSSYNEQFF,TGCAGCGTTACGGGGGGGACTAGCTCCTACAATGAGCAGTTCTTC,TRBD2,-,TRBJ2-1,TRBV29-1
CASSQEAGGSYGYTF,TGCGCCAGCAGCCAAGAGGCAGGGGGGTCATATGGCTACACCTTC,TRBD1,-,TRBJ1-2,TRBV4-1
CASSVSGFSTAGELFF,TGTGCCAGCAGCGTATCCGGGTTCAGTACAGCCGGGGAGCTGTTTTTT,-,-,TRBJ2-2,TRBV9
CAITSRDSLRDTQYF,TGTGCCATCACTTCTCGGGACAGTTTGCGAGATACGCAGTATTTT,TRBD1,-,TRBJ2-3,TRBV10-3